This record looks at one TCR beta chain sequence and its context. Method: immunoSEQ multiplex PCR; TCRdb's copy keeps in-frame clones and lacks some. This table holds 900,000 to 1,200,000 clones, around 78% found once. This entry belongs to a study of shared clonotypes between healthy human individuals. The CDR3 is 14 amino acids. Trimming removed 3 bases at V and 6 bases at J, with 14 bases between. CDR1 and CDR2 (germline): SGDLS, YYNGEE. Specimen: memory CD4+ T cells from PBMCs. Noted subset: CD45RA-negative fraction. This chain links TRBV9 with TRBJ2-3; D ambiguous. The sequence was collected from a man between 18 and 35 years old in good health. Some clones in this sample may be carry-over from other donors' samples. The CDR3 bases are TGTGCCAGCAGCGCAGTAGACGGGTTGGATACGCAGTATTTT. This translates into CASSAVDGLDTQYF.